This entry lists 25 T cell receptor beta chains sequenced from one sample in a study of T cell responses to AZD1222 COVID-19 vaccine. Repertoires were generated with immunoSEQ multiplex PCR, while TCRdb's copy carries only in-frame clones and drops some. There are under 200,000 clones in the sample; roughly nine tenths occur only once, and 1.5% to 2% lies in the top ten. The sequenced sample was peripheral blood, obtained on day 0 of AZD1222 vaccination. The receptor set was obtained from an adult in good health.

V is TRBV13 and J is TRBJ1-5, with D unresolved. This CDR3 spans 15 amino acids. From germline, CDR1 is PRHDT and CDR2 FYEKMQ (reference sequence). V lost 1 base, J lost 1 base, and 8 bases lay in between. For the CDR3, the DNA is TGTGCCAGCAGCTTAGAGGGTTTGAGCAATCAGCCCCAGCATTTT. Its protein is CASSLEGLSNQPQHF.

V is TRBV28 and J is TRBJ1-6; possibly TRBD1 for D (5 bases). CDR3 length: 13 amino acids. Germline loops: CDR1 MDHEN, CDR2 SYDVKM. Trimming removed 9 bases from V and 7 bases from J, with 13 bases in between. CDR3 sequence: CASTGLGNSPLHF. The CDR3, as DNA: TGTGCCAGTACAGGCCTGGGGAATTCACCCCTCCACTTT. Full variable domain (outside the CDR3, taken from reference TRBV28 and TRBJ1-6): DVKVTQSSRYLVKRTGEKVFLECVQDMDHENMFWYRQDPGLGLRLIYFSYDVKMKEKGDIPEGYSVSREKKERFSLILESASTNQTSMYLCASTGLGNSPLHFGNGTRLTVT.

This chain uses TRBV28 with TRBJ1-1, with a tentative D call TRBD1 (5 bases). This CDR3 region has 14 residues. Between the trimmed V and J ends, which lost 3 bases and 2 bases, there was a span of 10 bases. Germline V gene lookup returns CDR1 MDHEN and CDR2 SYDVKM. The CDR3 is CASSFWGGNTEAFF. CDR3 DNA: TGTGCCAGCAGTTTCTGGGGGGGAAACACTGAAGCTTTCTTT.

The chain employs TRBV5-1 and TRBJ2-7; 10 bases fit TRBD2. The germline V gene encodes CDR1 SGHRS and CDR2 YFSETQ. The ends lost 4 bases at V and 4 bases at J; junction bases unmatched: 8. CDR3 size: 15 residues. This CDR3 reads CASSDGLAAIYEQYF. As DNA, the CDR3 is TGCGCCAGCAGCGATGGACTAGCGGCCATTTACGAGCAGTACTTC.

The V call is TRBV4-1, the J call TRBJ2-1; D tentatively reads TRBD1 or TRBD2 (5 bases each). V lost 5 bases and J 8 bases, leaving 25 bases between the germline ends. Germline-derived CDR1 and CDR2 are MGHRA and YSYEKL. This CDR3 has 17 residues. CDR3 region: CASSLITGEGWGYEQFF. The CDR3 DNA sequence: TGCGCCAGCAGCTTGATAACAGGAGAGGGCTGGGGGTATGAGCAGTTCTTC.

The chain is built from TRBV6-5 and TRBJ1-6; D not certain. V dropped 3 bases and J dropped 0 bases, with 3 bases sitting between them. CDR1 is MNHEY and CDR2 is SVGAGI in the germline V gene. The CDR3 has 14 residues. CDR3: CASSYSSYNSPLHF. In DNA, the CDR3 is TGTGCCAGCAGTTATAGCTCCTATAATTCACCCCTCCACTTT.

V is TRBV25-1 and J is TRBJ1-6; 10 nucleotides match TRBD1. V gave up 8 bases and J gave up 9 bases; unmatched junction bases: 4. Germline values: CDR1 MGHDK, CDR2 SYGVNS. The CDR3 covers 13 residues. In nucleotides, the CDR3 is TGTGCCAGCGGGGACAGGGGAGCTTCACCCCTCCACTTT. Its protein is CASGDRGASPLHF.

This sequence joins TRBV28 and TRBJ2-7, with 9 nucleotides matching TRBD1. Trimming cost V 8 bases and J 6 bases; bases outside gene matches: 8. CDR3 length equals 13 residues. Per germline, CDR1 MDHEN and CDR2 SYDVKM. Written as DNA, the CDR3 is TGTGCCAGCCGTTGGACAGGGGCCCGCGAGCAGTACTTC. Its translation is CASRWTGAREQYF.

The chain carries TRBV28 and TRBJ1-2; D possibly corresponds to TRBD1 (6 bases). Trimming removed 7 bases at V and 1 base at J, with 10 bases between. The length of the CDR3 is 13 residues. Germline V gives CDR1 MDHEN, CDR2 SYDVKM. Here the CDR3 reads CASISDSNYGYTF. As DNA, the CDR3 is TGTGCCAGCATCTCGGACAGTAACTATGGCTACACCTTC.

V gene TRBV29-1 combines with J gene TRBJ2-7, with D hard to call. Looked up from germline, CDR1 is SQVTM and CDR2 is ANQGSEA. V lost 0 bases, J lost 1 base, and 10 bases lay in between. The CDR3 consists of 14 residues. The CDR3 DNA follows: TGCAGCGTTGAAGATCGCGACCGATCCTACGAGCAGTACTTC. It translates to CSVEDRDRSYEQYF.

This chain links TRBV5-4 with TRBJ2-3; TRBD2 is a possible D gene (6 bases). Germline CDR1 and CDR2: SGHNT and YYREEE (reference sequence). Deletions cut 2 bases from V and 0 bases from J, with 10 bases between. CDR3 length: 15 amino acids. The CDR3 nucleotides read TGTGCCAGCAGCTTAACCGGGACTAGCACAGATACGCAGTATTTT. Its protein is CASSLTGTSTDTQYF.

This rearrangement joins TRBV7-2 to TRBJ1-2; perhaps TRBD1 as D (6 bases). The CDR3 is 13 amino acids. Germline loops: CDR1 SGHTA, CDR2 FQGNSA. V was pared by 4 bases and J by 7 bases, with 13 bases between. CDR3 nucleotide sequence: TGTGCCAGCAGCTGGGACAAACTACGTGGCTACACCTTC. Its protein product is CASSWDKLRGYTF. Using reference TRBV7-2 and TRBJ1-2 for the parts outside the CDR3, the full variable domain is GAGVSQSPSNKVTEKGKDVELRCDPISGHTALYWYRQSLGQGLEFLIYFQGNSAPDKSGLPSDRFSAERTGGSVSTLTIQRTQQEDSAVYLCASSWDKLRGYTFGSGTRLTVV.

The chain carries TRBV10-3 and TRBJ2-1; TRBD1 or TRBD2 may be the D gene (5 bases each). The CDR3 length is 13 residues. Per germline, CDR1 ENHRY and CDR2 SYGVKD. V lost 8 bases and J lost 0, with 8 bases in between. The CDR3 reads CAIGGSSYNEQFF. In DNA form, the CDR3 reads TGTGCCATCGGGGGTAGCTCCTACAATGAGCAGTTCTTC.

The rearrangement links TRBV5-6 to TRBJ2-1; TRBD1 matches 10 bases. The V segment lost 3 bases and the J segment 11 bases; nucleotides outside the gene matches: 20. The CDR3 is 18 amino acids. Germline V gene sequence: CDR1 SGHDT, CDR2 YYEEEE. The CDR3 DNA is TGTGCCAGCAGCTCAAGTCCCGGGACAGGGGCGGTCCCACCGAAGCAGTTCTTC. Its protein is CASSSSPGTGAVPPKQFF. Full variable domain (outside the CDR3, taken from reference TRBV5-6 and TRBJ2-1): DAGVTQSPTHLIKTRGQQVTLRCSPKSGHDTVSWYQQALGQGPQFIFQYYEEEERQRGNFPDRFSGHQFPNYSSELNVNALLLGDSALYLCASSSSPGTGAVPPKQFFGPGTRLTVL.

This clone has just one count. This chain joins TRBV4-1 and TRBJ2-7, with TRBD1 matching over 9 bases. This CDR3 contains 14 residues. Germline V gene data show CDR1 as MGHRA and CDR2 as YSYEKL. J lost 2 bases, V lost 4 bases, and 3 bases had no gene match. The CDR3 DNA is TGCGCCAGCAGCCTTTGGGACAGGGCCTACGAGCAGTACTTC. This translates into CASSLWDRAYEQYF.

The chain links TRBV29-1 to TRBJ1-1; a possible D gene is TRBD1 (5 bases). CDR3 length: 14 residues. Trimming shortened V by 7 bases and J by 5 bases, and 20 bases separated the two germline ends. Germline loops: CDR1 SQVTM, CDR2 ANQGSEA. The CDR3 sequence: CSGIITGGGTEAFF. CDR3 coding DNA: TGCAGCGGTATTATAACAGGTGGGGGGACTGAAGCTTTCTTT.

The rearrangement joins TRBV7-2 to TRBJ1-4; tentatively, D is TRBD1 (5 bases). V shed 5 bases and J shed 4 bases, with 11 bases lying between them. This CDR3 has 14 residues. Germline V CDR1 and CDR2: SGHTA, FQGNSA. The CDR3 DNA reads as TGTGCCAGCAGCCCGGAGACAGATAATGAAAAACTGTTTTTT. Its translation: CASSPETDNEKLFF. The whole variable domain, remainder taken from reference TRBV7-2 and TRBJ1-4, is GAGVSQSPSNKVTEKGKDVELRCDPISGHTALYWYRQSLGQGLEFLIYFQGNSAPDKSGLPSDRFSAERTGGSVSTLTIQRTQQEDSAVYLCASSPETDNEKLFFGSGTQLSVL.

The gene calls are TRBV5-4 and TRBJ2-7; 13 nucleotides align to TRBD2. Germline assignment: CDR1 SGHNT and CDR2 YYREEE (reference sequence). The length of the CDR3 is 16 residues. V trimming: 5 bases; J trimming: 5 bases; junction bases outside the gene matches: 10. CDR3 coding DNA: TGTGCCAGCAGTTTACTAGCGGGAGGGCCTATGAACGAGCAGTACTTC. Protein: CASSLLAGGPMNEQYF.

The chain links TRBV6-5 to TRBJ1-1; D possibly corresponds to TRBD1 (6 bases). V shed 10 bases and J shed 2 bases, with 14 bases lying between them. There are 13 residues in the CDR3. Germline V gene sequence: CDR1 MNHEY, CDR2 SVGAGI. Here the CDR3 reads CATSSGTNTEAFF. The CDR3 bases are TGTGCCACCTCCTCCGGGACAAACACTGAAGCTTTCTTT.

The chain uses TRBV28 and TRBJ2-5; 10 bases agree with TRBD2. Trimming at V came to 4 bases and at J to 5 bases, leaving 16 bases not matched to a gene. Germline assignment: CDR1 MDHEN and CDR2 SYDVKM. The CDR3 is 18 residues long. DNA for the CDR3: TGTGCCAGCAGTTATCAGCGGGAGGGCCGGGGTGACGGGGAGACCCAGTACTTC. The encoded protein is CASSYQREGRGDGETQYF.

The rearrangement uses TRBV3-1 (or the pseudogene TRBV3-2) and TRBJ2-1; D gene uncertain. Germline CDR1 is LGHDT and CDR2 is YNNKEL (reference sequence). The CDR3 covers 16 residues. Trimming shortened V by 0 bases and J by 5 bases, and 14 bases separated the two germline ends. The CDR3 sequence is CASSQDGPVPDNEQFF. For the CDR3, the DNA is TGTGCCAGCAGCCAAGATGGGCCAGTCCCTGACAATGAGCAGTTCTTC.

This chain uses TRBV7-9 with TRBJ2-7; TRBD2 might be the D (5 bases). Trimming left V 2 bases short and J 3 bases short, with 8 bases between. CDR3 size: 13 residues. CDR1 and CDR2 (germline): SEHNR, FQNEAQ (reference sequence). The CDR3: CASSLMGVYEQYF. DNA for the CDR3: TGTGCCAGCAGCTTAATGGGAGTCTACGAGCAGTACTTC.

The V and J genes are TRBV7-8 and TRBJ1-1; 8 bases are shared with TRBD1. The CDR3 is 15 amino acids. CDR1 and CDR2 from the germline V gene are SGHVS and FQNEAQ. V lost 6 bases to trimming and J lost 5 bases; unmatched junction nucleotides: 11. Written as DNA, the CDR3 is TGTGCCAGCAGTAACCGGGACAGGACAGGGACTGAAGCTTTCTTT. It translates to CASSNRDRTGTEAFF. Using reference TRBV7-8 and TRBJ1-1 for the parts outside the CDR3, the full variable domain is GAGVSQSPRYKVAKRGQDVALRCDPISGHVSLFWYQQALGQGPEFLTYFQNEAQLDKSGLPSDRFFAERPEGSVSTLKIQRTQQEDSAVYLCASSNRDRTGTEAFFGQGTRLTVV.

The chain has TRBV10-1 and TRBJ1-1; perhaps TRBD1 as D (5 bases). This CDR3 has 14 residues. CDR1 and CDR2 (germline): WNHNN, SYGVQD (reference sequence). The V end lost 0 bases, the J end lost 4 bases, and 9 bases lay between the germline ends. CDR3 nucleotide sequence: TGCGCCAGCAGTGAGTCGGGGGGGGGCACTGAAGCTTTCTTT. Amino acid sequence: CASSESGGGTEAFF.

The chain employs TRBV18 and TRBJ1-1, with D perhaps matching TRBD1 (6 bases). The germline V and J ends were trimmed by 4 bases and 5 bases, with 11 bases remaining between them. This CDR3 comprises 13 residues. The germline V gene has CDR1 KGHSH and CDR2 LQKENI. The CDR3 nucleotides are TGTGCCAGCTCACTAGCAGGGGCTACTGAAGCTTTCTTT. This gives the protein CASSLAGATEAFF.